This T cell receptor (beta chain) was profiled in a study of Ad26.COV2.S vaccination and SARS-CoV-2 variants. This CDR3 is 11 amino acids long. Trimming cost V 4 bases and J 6 bases, with 8 bases left between them. Germline V lookup: CDR1 SQVTM, CDR2 ANQGSEA. Sequencing used immunoSEQ multiplex PCR; TCRdb keeps in-frame clones, though not all of them. The data show 250,000 or so clones, about 83% seen once. Treatment indicated: about 20 received Ad26.COV2.S at low or high dose, single or two shots; roughly five received placebo; per-sample allocation not given. All samples were drawn on day 63, counting from the first vaccine or placebo injection. The vaccine antigen was prefusion-stabilized Wuhan SARS-CoV-2 spike.

The sequence was obtained from a person aged 18-60 years who received the Ad26.COV2.S COVID-19 vaccine or a placebo. The gene calls are TRBV29-1 and TRBJ2-3, with D perhaps TRBD1 (6 bases). This specimen was peripheral blood, taken in a trial of Ad26.COV2.S vaccine versus placebo. The CDR3: CSVVRGDTQYF. The CDR3, as DNA: TGCAGCGTTGTGAGGGGGGATACGCAGTATTTT.